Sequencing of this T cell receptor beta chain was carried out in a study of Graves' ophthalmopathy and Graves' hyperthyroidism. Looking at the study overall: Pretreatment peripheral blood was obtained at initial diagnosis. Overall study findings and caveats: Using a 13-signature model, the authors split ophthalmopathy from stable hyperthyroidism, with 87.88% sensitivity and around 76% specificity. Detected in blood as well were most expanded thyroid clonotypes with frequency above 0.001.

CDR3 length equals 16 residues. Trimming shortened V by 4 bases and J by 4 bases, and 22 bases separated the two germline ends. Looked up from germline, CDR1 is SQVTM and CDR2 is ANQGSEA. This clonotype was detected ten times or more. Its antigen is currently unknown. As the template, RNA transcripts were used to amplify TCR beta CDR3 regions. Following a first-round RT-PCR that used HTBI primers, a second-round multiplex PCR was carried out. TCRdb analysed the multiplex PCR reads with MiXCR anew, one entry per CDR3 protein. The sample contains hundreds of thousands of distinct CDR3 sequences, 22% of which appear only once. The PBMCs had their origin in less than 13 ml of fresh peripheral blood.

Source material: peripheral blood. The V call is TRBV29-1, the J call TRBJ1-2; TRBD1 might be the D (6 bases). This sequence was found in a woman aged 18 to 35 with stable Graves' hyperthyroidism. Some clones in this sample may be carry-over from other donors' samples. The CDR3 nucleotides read TGCAGCGTTGTGGGGGGGCAGGGCCTTTTTTCCTATGGCTACACCTTC. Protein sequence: CSVVGGQGLFSYGYTF.